A single sample gave rise to the 25 T cell receptor beta chains below, sequenced in a study of molecular identifiers for immune sequencing clone quantification. A single record per CDR3 protein comes from TCRdb applying MiXCR to the PCR reads. The sample yields just under 65,000 distinct CDR3 sequences, less than 20% seen once. Specimen: naive CD8+ T cells from blood, with Jurkat cell RNA spiked in. Documented subset: FACS-sorted CD8+CD4-CCR7+CD45RA+ naive T cells. The receptors originated from a human donor in good health. Some libraries in this study had Jurkat cell RNA spiked in.

This clonotype showed up just a few times. The chain employs TRBV19 and TRBJ2-1, with no clear D. Germline CDR1 and CDR2: LNHDA and SQIVND (reference sequence). V was shortened by 1 base and J by 0 bases, with 7 bases between the two germline ends. There are 15 residues in the CDR3. The CDR3 protein is CASSIVAHSYNEQFF. The CDR3 DNA reads as TGTGCCAGTAGTATAGTCGCACACTCCTACAATGAGCAGTTCTTC.

The genes are TRBV4-2 and TRBJ2-7; D is tentatively TRBD1 or TRBD2 (5 bases each). The CDR3 covers 15 residues. Trimming removed 2 bases from V and 0 bases from J, with 11 bases in between. Germline loops: CDR1 LGHNA, CDR2 YNFKEQ. CDR3 sequence reads: CASSQTWGSSYEQYF. The CDR3 nucleotides read TGTGCCAGCAGCCAAACGTGGGGGAGCTCCTACGAGCAGTACTTC.

This clonotype appeared many times. The genes are TRBV29-1 and TRBJ1-1; D possibly corresponds to TRBD1 (6 bases). Germline V lookup: CDR1 SQVTM, CDR2 ANQGSEA. The CDR3 has 11 residues. The CDR3 here is CGGGALTEAFF. DNA for the CDR3: TGCGGCGGGGGGGCTTTAACTGAAGCTTTCTTT.

In this sample, this clonotype turned up many times. The CDR3 protein is CASRLLNTEAFF. CDR3 DNA sequence: TGTGCCAGCAGGCTCCTGAACACTGAAGCTTTCTTT. The V call is TRBV9, the J call TRBJ1-1, with D uncertain. This CDR3 contains 12 residues. In germline, CDR1 is SGDLS, CDR2 YYNGEE. V lost 5 bases and J lost 0, with 5 bases in between.

Points on this clonotype: A much larger clone differs by one base, so this may be a read error. The chain employs TRBV7-9 and TRBJ2-1; tentative D call: TRBD2 (5 bases). The germline CDR1 and CDR2 sequences are SEHNR and FQNEAQ (reference sequence). This CDR3 has 17 amino acids. V shed 1 base and J shed 8 bases, with 21 bases lying between them. The CDR3 DNA follows: TGTGCCAGCAGCTTAGATGTACGGAGCGGAGTTTACGATGAGCAGTTCTTC. This translates into CASSLDVRSGVYDEQFF.

The table lists this clonotype with many counts. This chain links TRBV20-1 with TRBJ2-7, with TRBD2 identical over 11 bases. J gave up 5 bases and V 6 bases, and 9 bases lay outside the gene matches. The CDR3 totals 14 residues. Germline V gene lookup returns CDR1 DFQATT and CDR2 SNEGSKA (reference sequence). The CDR3 DNA is TGCAGTGCGCGGCCACTAGCGGGAGTGGACGAGCAGTACTTC. It specifies CSARPLAGVDEQYF.

This clonotype came up a few times. The CDR3 DNA reads as TGTGCCAGCAGCCCCCAGCCCGGGGCGGGAGGTATCGACGAGCAGTACTTC. Translated, it gives CASSPQPGAGGIDEQYF. V gene TRBV11-2 combines with J gene TRBJ2-7; 8 positions agree with TRBD2. The CDR3 has 17 residues. V lost 5 bases, J lost 5 bases, and 17 bases stayed unmatched. Germline lookup yields CDR1 SGHAT and CDR2 FQNNGV. Drawing the rest from reference TRBV11-2 and TRBJ2-7, the complete variable domain is EAGVAQSPRYKIIEKRQSVAFWCNPISGHATLYWYQQILGQGPKLLIQFQNNGVVDDSQLPKDRFSAERLKGVDSTLKIQPAKLEDSAVYLCASSPQPGAGGIDEQYFGPGTRLTVT.

Of note for this clonotype: This may arise from a read error, as a much more abundant clone is one base away. This rearrangement joins TRBV4-1 to TRBJ2-1; 7 nucleotides align to TRBD2. This CDR3 comprises 15 residues. Germline V lookup: CDR1 MGHRA, CDR2 YSYEKL. CDR3 region: CASSFGLGIGNGQFF. For the CDR3, the DNA is TGCGCCAGCAGTTTCGGACTAGGGATAGGTAATGGGCAGTTCTTC.

In its sample, this clonotype was seen many times. The genes are TRBV14 and TRBJ2-5; the D is unclear. The germline V gene has CDR1 SGHDN and CDR2 FVKESK. The CDR3 consists of 14 residues. Trimming left V 3 bases short and J 11 bases short, with 19 bases between. The CDR3 region is CASSHGSEVFVQYF. The CDR3 DNA follows: TGTGCCAGCAGCCATGGCAGTGAAGTTTTTGTACAGTACTTC.

This clonotype was recorded at least ten times. The rearrangement joins TRBV7-6 to TRBJ2-3, with D possibly TRBD1 on 5 matching bases. The CDR3 runs to 13 residues. Germline V gives CDR1 SGHVS, CDR2 FNYEAQ. V dropped 5 bases and J dropped 1 base, with 7 bases sitting between them. Here the CDR3 DNA reads TGTGCCAGCAGCCAGGGTGGCACAGATACGCAGTATTTT. Translating it yields CASSQGGTDTQYF. The variable domain in full, completed from reference TRBV7-6 and TRBJ2-3, reads GAGVSQSPRYKVTKRGQDVALRCDPISGHVSLYWYRQALGQGPEFLTYFNYEAQQDKSGLPNDRFSAERPEGSISTLTIQRTEQRDSAMYRCASSQGGTDTQYFGPGTRLTVL.

This clonotype has at least ten counts. The rearrangement links TRBV28 to TRBJ1-1, with 7 bases aligning to TRBD1. The germline V gene encodes CDR1 MDHEN and CDR2 SYDVKM. The CDR3 extends over 15 amino acids. V lost 2 bases, J lost 1 base, and 4 bases stayed unmatched. CDR3 sequence (DNA): TGTGCCAGCAGTTTAGGACGGACAGGGAACACTGAAGCTTTCTTT. Its protein is CASSLGRTGNTEAFF.

V usage is TRBV14 and J usage is TRBJ2-7; D is unclear. CDR3 length: 13 residues. The V end was cut by 1 base, the J end by 6 bases, with 10 bases between. Germline CDR1 and CDR2: SGHDN and FVKESK. The CDR3 nucleotides are TGTGCCAGCAGCCAAGTTGGGTGGGCCGAGCAGTACTTC. The encoded protein is CASSQVGWAEQYF.

This clonotype was counted at least ten times. The rearrangement joins TRBV15 to TRBJ2-3; 9 bases map to TRBD2. The CDR3 is 17 amino acids. The ends lost 8 bases at V and 4 bases at J; junction bases unmatched: 16. The germline gives CDR1 LNHNV, CDR2 YYDKDF (reference sequence). Here the CDR3 DNA reads TGTGCCACCGGCGCGGCAGGGTGGCGGGAGGGCGCAGATACGCAGTATTTT. Encoded protein: CATGAAGWREGADTQYF.

To note about this clonotype: One junction end does not reproduce the germline sequence, and a read error may be involved. The CDR3 region has the DNA TGTGCCAGCTGCTTACACGGGAGCGCGGCAGATACGCAGTATTTT. Residues: CASCLHGSAADTQYF. V is TRBV7-9 and J is TRBJ2-3; perhaps TRBD2 as D (6 bases). The V gene's germline CDR1 is SEHNR and CDR2 FQNEAQ (reference sequence). This CDR3 is 15 amino acids long.

This clonotype was seen only a few times. The chain uses TRBV7-8 and TRBJ2-5; D call uncertain. Looked up from germline, CDR1 is SGHVS and CDR2 is FQNEAQ. This CDR3 is built from 12 residues. Trimming removed 3 bases at V and 4 bases at J, with 6 bases between. The CDR3 nucleotides read TGTGCCAGCAGCTTCCCTCTAGAGACCCAGTACTTC. Translation: CASSFPLETQYF.

This clonotype came up many times. This chain joins TRBV13 and TRBJ2-3, with D unclear. Deletions cut 1 base from V and 0 bases from J, with 2 bases between. Germline lookup yields CDR1 PRHDT and CDR2 FYEKMQ (reference sequence). This CDR3 region has 13 residues. This CDR3 is CASSLDSTDTQYF. DNA for the CDR3: TGTGCCAGCAGCTTAGACAGCACAGATACGCAGTATTTT.

This clonotype was seen more than once but under ten times. J is TRBJ1-2 and V is TRBV11-2, with 7 bases identical to TRBD1. The V and J ends lost 1 base and 6 bases, in that order; junction bases with no gene match: 5. This CDR3 has 14 amino acids. CDR1 and CDR2 from the germline V gene are SGHAT and FQNNGV. The DNA of the CDR3 is TGTGCCAGCAGCTTAGGGGGAGGGGGCGATGGCTACACCTTC. It specifies CASSLGGGGDGYTF.

The chain has TRBV18 and TRBJ1-4, with a weak D call TRBD1 (6 bases). The CDR3 runs 14 residues. Germline assignment: CDR1 KGHSH and CDR2 LQKENI. V was pared by 3 bases and J by 8 bases, with 13 bases between. CDR3 protein: CASSPDTGGEKLFF. The CDR3 DNA sequence: TGTGCCAGCTCACCGGACACGGGGGGCGAAAAACTGTTTTTT.

The rearrangement uses TRBV11-2 and TRBJ1-2; D is ambiguous. Between the trimmed V and J ends, which lost 5 bases and 3 bases, there was a span of 4 bases. The germline CDR1 and CDR2 sequences are SGHAT and FQNNGV. CDR3 length: 11 amino acids. The CDR3 loop reads CASSPYYGYTF. Written as DNA, the CDR3 is TGTGCCAGCAGCCCCTACTATGGCTACACCTTC. Together with reference TRBV11-2 and TRBJ1-2, the CDR3 gives the full variable domain: EAGVAQSPRYKIIEKRQSVAFWCNPISGHATLYWYQQILGQGPKLLIQFQNNGVVDDSQLPKDRFSAERLKGVDSTLKIQPAKLEDSAVYLCASSPYYGYTFGSGTRLTVV.

This clonotype has more than one count but fewer than ten. Since a much larger clone is just one base distant, this may be a read error. CDR3 residues: CGADSGARNTDTQYF. CDR3 sequence (DNA): TGCGGTGCCGACAGCGGTGCCCGAAACACAGATACGCAGTATTTT. V is TRBV20-1 and J is TRBJ2-3, with D perhaps TRBD1 or TRBD2 (5 bases each). The CDR3 length is 15 residues. CDR1 and CDR2 from the germline V gene are DFQATT and SNEGSKA (reference sequence).

The gene calls are TRBV5-6 and TRBJ2-3; TRBD2 agrees at 13 bases. This CDR3 is 19 amino acids long. Germline values: CDR1 SGHDT, CDR2 YYEEEE. V was pared by 0 bases and J by 0 bases, with 7 bases of the junction left unmatched. In nucleotides, the CDR3 is TGTGCCAGCAGCTTGGGTCCACTAGCGGGAGGGATTAGCACAGATACGCAGTATTTT. Its protein product is CASSLGPLAGGISTDTQYF.

The table lists this clonotype with a few counts. The V call is TRBV7-2, the J call TRBJ1-2; D ambiguous. There are 16 residues in the CDR3. Per germline, CDR1 SGHTA and CDR2 FQGNSA. V lost 5 bases, J lost 2 bases, and 18 bases lay in between. Here the CDR3 DNA reads TGTGCCAGCAGCCCGACCGAGGGAGAGGAGAACTATGGCTACACCTTC. Its protein is CASSPTEGEENYGYTF.

This clonotype was found many times. V usage is TRBV11-3 and J usage is TRBJ2-7; D call uncertain. The CDR3 length is 13 residues. Trimming cost V 5 bases and J 0 bases, with 8 bases left between them. Looked up from germline, CDR1 is SGHNT and CDR2 is YENEEA. For the CDR3, the DNA is TGTGCCAGCAGCCTGAGGAGCTCCTACGAGCAGTACTTC. Protein product: CASSLRSSYEQYF.

At least ten counts were recorded for this clonotype. V and J are TRBV5-4 and TRBJ2-7, with TRBD2 as a possible D gene (6 bases). The length of the CDR3 is 13 residues. Germline assignment: CDR1 SGHNT and CDR2 YYREEE (reference sequence). Trimming took 4 bases from V and 2 from J, leaving 10 bases between them. CDR3 sequence: CASSAGLPYEQYF. The CDR3 coding sequence is TGTGCCAGCAGCGCGGGACTGCCCTACGAGCAGTACTTC.

The V call is TRBV20-1, the J call TRBJ2-7; no reliable D call. CDR1 DFQATT and CDR2 SNEGSKA come from the germline V gene (reference sequence). V was shortened by 5 bases and J by 4 bases, with 18 bases between the two germline ends. The CDR3 has 14 residues. This CDR3 is CSAAGLHGSYEQYF. CDR3 DNA sequence: TGCAGTGCTGCTGGCCTGCACGGCTCATACGAGCAGTACTTC.